The T cell receptor beta chain under discussion was sequenced for a study of cytomegalovirus exposure and HLA in healthy donors. Whole-study findings and limits: A later analysis reported that several of the most significant clusters appeared to be linked to common viral pathogens, among them Epstein-Barr virus. A few V segments could not be told apart, such as TRBV6-2 and TRBV6-3, and were left out. On later analysis, the bulk of CMV-associated TCR beta chains appeared to be HLA-restricted.

A note on this clone: Its target is unknown.

Losses at the gene ends were 4 bases for V and 7 bases for J; bases not matched to a gene: 7. From germline, CDR1 is LNHDA and CDR2 SQIVND (reference sequence). The CDR3 has 13 residues. PCR amplification relied on 60 Vbeta primers (plus 13 Jbeta primers). Data came from immunoSEQ multiplex PCR; TCRdb stores just in-frame clones and leaves some out. The sample lists about 180,000 clones, around 77% occurring once. The sequence came from a man in his fifties or sixties in good health and CMV-seronegative. Sequenced material: PBMCs. The V call is TRBV19, the J call TRBJ2-7; 7 nucleotides line up with TRBD2. CDR3 amino acids: CASSKNSGEEQYF. DNA of the CDR3: TGTGCCAGTAGTAAGAACAGCGGGGAAGAGCAGTACTTC.